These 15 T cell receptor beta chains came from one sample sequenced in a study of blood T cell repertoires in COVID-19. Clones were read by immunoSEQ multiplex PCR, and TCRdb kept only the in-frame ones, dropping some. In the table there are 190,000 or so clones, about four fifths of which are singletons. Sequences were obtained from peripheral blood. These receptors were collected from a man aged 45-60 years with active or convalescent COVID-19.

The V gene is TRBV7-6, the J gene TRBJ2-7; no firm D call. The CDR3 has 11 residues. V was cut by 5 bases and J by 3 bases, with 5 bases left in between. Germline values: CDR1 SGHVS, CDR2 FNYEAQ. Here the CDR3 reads CASSPLYEQYF. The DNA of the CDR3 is TGTGCCAGCAGCCCCCTCTACGAGCAGTACTTC. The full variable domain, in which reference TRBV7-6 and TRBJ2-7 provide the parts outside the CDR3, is GAGVSQSPRYKVTKRGQDVALRCDPISGHVSLYWYRQALGQGPEFLTYFNYEAQQDKSGLPNDRFSAERPEGSISTLTIQRTEQRDSAMYRCASSPLYEQYFGPGTRLTVT.

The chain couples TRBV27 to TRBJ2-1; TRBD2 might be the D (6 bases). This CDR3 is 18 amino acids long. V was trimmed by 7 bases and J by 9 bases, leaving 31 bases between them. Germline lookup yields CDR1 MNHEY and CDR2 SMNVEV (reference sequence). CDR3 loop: CASKPLYWRDGSSGEQFF. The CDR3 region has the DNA TGTGCCAGCAAACCTCTATATTGGCGGGACGGAAGTTCAGGTGAGCAGTTCTTC.

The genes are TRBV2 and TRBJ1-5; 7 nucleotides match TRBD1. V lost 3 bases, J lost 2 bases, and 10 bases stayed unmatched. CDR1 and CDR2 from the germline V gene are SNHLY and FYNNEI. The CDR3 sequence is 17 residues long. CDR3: CASSEETGPYGNQPQHF. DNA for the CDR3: TGTGCCAGCAGTGAGGAGACAGGGCCCTATGGCAATCAGCCCCAGCATTTT.

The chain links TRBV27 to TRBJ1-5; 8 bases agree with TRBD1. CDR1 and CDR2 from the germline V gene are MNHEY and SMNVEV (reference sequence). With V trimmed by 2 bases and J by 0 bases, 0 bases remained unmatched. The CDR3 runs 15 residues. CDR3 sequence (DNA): TGTGCCAGCAGTTTAGACAGGGGTAGCAATCAGCCCCAGCATTTT. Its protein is CASSLDRGSNQPQHF.

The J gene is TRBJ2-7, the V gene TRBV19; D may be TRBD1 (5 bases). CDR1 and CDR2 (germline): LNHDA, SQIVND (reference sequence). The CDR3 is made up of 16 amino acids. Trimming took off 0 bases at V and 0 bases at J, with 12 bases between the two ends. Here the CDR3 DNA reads TGTGCCAGTAGTATAGATGCGGACATCCTCTCCTACGAGCAGTACTTC. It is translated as CASSIDADILSYEQYF.

In DNA, the CDR3 is TGCGCCAGCAGTCCTTCAGGCAGGGCCCCAGAGACCCAGTACTTC. This translates into CASSPSGRAPETQYF. This rearrangement joins TRBV5-1 to TRBJ2-5, with a tentative D call TRBD1 (5 bases). The length of the CDR3 is 15 residues. The germline V gene has CDR1 SGHRS and CDR2 YFSETQ. Trimming removed 5 bases at V and 4 bases at J, with 18 bases between. The full variable domain, its missing parts supplied by reference TRBV5-1 and TRBJ2-5, is KAGVTQTPRYLIKTRGQQVTLSCSPISGHRSVSWYQQTPGQGLQFLFEYFSETQRNKGNFPGRFSGRQFSNSRSEMNVSTLELGDSALYLCASSPSGRAPETQYFGPGTRLLVL.

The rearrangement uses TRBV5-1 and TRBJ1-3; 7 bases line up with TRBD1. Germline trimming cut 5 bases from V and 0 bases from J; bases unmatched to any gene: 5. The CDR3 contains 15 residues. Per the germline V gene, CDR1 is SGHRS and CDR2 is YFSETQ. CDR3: CASSPTGDSGNTIYF. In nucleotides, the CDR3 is TGCGCCAGCAGTCCAACAGGGGACTCTGGAAACACCATATATTTT.

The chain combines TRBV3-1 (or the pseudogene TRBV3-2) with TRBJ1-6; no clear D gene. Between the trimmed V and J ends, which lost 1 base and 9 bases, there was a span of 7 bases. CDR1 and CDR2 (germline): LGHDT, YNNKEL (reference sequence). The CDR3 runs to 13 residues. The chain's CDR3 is CASSQVEGSPLHF. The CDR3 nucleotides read TGTGCCAGCAGCCAAGTTGAGGGTTCACCCCTCCACTTT.

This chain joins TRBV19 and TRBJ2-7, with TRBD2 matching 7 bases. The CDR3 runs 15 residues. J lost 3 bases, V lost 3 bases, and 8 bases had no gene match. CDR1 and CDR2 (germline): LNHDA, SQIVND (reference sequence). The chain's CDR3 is CASSISGTELYEQYF. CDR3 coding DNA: TGTGCCAGTAGTATCAGCGGGACGGAACTCTACGAGCAGTACTTC.

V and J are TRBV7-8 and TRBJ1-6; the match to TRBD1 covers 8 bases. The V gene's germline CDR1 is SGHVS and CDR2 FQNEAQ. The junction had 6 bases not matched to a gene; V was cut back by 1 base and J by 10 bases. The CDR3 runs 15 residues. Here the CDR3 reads CASSLVGQGGSPLHF. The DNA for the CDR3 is TGTGCCAGCAGCTTAGTCGGACAGGGAGGGTCACCCCTCCACTTT.

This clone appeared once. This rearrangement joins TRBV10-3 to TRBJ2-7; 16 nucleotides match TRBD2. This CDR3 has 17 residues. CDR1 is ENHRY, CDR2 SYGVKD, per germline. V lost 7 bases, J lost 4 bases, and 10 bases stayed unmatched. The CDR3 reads CAITDPGLAGGRYEQYF. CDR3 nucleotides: TGTGCCATCACTGATCCGGGACTAGCGGGAGGGAGGTACGAGCAGTACTTC.

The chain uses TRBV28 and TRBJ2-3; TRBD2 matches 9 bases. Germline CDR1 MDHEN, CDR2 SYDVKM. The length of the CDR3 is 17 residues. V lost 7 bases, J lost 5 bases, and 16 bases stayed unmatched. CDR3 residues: CASTPMQGREGQDTQYF. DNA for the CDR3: TGTGCCAGCACCCCCATGCAGGGGCGGGAGGGTCAAGATACGCAGTATTTT.

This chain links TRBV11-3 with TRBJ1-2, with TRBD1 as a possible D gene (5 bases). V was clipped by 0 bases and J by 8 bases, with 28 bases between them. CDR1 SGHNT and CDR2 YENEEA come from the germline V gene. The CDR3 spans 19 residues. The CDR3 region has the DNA TGTGCCAGCAGCTTAGATCCCAGGCCATCAAGGGGCGCTGCTTTGGGCTACACCTTC. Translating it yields CASSLDPRPSRGAALGYTF.

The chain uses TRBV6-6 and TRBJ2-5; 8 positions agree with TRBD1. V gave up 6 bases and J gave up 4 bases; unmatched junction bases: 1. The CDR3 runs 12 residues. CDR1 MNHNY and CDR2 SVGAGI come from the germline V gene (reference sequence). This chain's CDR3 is CASSGQGETQYF. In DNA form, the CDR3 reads TGTGCCAGCAGCGGACAGGGAGAGACCCAGTACTTC.

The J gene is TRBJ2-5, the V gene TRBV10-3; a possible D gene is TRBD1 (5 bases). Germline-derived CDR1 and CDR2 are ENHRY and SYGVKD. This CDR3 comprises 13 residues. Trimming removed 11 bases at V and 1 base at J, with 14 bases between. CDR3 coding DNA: TGTGCCTGCAGGGCAGGCAGCCAAGAGACCCAGTACTTC. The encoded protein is CACRAGSQETQYF.